Each of the 28 T cell receptor beta chains below was sequenced from the same sample in a study of glioma-infiltrating T cells. Using RNA template, CDR3s of TCR alpha and beta were amplified with iRepertoire arm-PCR. MiXCR, run by TCRdb on the multiplex PCR reads, gives a single entry per CDR3 protein. The table records roughly 200,000 distinct CDR3 sequences, 32% of them present only once. The sequenced sample was glioma tissue, nonneoplastic brain tissue, or PBMCs (not recorded which). The receptors derive from a human donor with low-grade glioma or glioblastoma, undergoing nonglioma brain surgery, or in good health (not recorded which).

The rearrangement joins TRBV6-1 to TRBJ1-5; 10 bases align to TRBD1. The CDR3 loop spans 17 amino acids. V shed 5 bases, J shed 3 bases, and the junction held 10 bases outside the gene matches. The germline V gene has CDR1 MNHNS and CDR2 SASEGT. CDR3 DNA: TGTGCCAGCAGTTCGGTCCGAGGGACAGGGGACAATCAGCCCCAGCATTTT. Translating gives CASSSVRGTGDNQPQHF.

There are many counts of this clonotype. The CDR3 coding sequence is TGTGCCAGCAGCTCGAACAGGGACGCGGCACCCCTCCACTTT. Protein: CASSSNRDAAPLHF. The chain combines TRBV28 with TRBJ1-6; D perhaps matches TRBD1 (6 bases). Trimming stripped 6 bases from V and 11 bases from J, with 17 bases between. Germline V lookup: CDR1 MDHEN, CDR2 SYDVKM. The CDR3 has 14 amino acids.

This clonotype appeared many times. V usage is TRBV20-1 and J usage is TRBJ2-7, with 9 positions matching TRBD2. Looked up from germline, CDR1 is DFQATT and CDR2 is SNEGSKA (reference sequence). This CDR3 spans 15 amino acids. V shed 1 base, J shed 3 bases, and the junction held 7 bases outside the gene matches. The CDR3 loop is CSARVSTSGSYEQYF. The DNA of the CDR3 is TGCAGTGCTAGAGTATCGACTAGCGGAAGCTACGAGCAGTACTTC.

This clonotype showed up just a few times. The chain employs TRBV5-6 and TRBJ2-1; tentatively, D is TRBD2 (6 bases). The V gene's germline CDR1 is SGHDT and CDR2 YYEEEE. V lost 1 base to trimming and J lost 0 bases, with 14 bases between them. There are 17 residues in the CDR3. The CDR3 loop reads CASSLLSGRSSYNEQFF. The CDR3 DNA reads as TGTGCCAGCAGCTTGTTAAGCGGGCGGAGCTCCTACAATGAGCAGTTCTTC.

Ten or more counts support this clonotype. Here the CDR3 DNA reads TGCAGCGTTACCCTGGACAGTCCTAGCAATCAGCCCCAGCATTTT. As protein: CSVTLDSPSNQPQHF. The V call is TRBV29-1, the J call TRBJ1-5; maybe TRBD1 (6 bases). This CDR3 comprises 15 residues. V was trimmed by 5 bases and J by 0 bases, leaving 14 bases between them. The germline gives CDR1 SQVTM, CDR2 ANQGSEA. The full variable domain, in which reference TRBV29-1 and TRBJ1-5 provide the parts outside the CDR3, is SAVISQKPSRDICQRGTSLTIQCQVDSQVTMMFWYRQQPGQSLTLIATANQGSEATYESGFVIDKFPISRPNLTFSTLTVSNMSPEDSSIYLCSVTLDSPSNQPQHFGDGTRLSIL.

The CDR3 nucleotides are TGTGCCAGCAGCTTACAGGGAGGGTACGAGCAGTACTTC. Protein sequence: CASSLQGGYEQYF. The V gene is TRBV5-8, the J gene TRBJ2-7, with D perhaps matching TRBD2 (7 bases). This CDR3 comprises 13 residues. Germline values: CDR1 SGHTS, CDR2 YDEGEE. V gave up 2 bases and J gave up 4 bases, with 10 bases separating them.

The table lists this clonotype with many counts. The V gene is TRBV4-3, the J gene TRBJ1-3; D is uncertain. Germline V gene lookup returns CDR1 LGHNA and CDR2 YSLEER. Between the trimmed V and J ends, which lost 0 bases and 0 bases, there was a span of 9 bases. The CDR3 has 16 residues. This chain's CDR3 is CASSQDRGYSGNTIYF. The CDR3 DNA sequence: TGCGCCAGCAGCCAAGATCGGGGTTACTCTGGAAACACCATATATTTT.

This sequence joins TRBV6-2 or TRBV6-3 and TRBJ2-2; D is unresolved. The germline V gene encodes CDR1 MNHEY and CDR2 SVGEGT. The CDR3 runs 13 residues. Here the CDR3 DNA reads TGTTCCCGCAGTTTTTGTTGGCCCTTGGCTCTTTTTTTT. Translated: CSRSFCWPLALFF.

This clonotype has a count of ten or more. This rearrangement joins TRBV29-1 to TRBJ1-2; D is perhaps TRBD1 (5 bases). The CDR3 has 14 residues. Looked up from germline, CDR1 is SQVTM and CDR2 is ANQGSEA. V lost 3 bases, J lost 4 bases, and 15 bases lay in between. CDR3 sequence: CSVDSRTTAYGYTF. DNA for the CDR3: TGCAGCGTTGACTCTCGGACAACAGCCTATGGCTACACCTTC.

As for this clonotype: One base away lies a much larger clone, so this may be a sequencing read error. This CDR3 is missing its conserved last phenylalanine or tryptophan, likely due to a read error. The chain couples TRBV20-1 to TRBJ2-1; 16 nucleotides line up with TRBD2. The V and J ends lost 6 bases and 4 bases, in that order; junction bases with no gene match: 12. This CDR3 is built from 18 residues. Germline V gene lookup returns CDR1 DFQATT and CDR2 SNEGSKA (reference sequence). The CDR3 sequence is CSAPPGLAGGNHYNEQFY. The CDR3 region has the DNA TGCAGTGCCCCACCGGGACTAGCGGGAGGGAACCATTACAATGAGCAGTTCTAC.

CDR3 residues: CASSQGGGGTDTQYF. For the CDR3, the DNA is TGTGCCAGCAGCCAGGGGGGGGGGGGCACAGATACGCAGTATTTT. This chain joins TRBV7-3 and TRBJ2-3; D is tentatively TRBD1 or TRBD2 (7 bases each). The CDR3 runs to 15 residues. Germline V gene data show CDR1 as SGHTA and CDR2 as FQGTGA. Trimming took 5 bases from V and 1 from J, leaving 13 bases between them.

A note on this clonotype: Possible read error: a much larger clone is one base away. This chain connects TRBV4-3 to TRBJ2-1, with 7 bases identical to TRBD2. Trimming removed 2 bases from V and 7 bases from J; junction bases left unmatched: 11. CDR3 length: 16 residues. Germline V gives CDR1 LGHNA, CDR2 YSLEER. As DNA, the CDR3 is TGCGCCAGCAGCCAAAACAGGTGGCGCGGGGGAAATGAGCAGTTCTTC. Protein: CASSQNRWRGGNEQFF.

The table lists this clonotype with many counts. The V call is TRBV18, the J call TRBJ2-7, with a weak D call TRBD2 (5 bases). Trimming pared 0 bases from V and 3 bases from J, leaving 9 bases between. The CDR3 has 14 residues. Germline CDR1 is KGHSH and CDR2 is LQKENI. CDR3 sequence: CASSPPDSFYEQYF. The CDR3, as DNA: TGTGCCAGCTCACCACCGGACTCGTTCTACGAGCAGTACTTC.

In nucleotides, the CDR3 is TGCAGCGTTGGACAGTCTAGCACAGATACGCAGTATTTT. Its translation is CSVGQSSTDTQYF. V usage is TRBV29-1 and J usage is TRBJ2-3; a weak D match, TRBD1 (5 bases). Germline loops: CDR1 SQVTM, CDR2 ANQGSEA. The CDR3 contains 13 residues. V shed 4 bases and J shed 0 bases, with 8 bases lying between them.

As for this clonotype: The junction does not match germline at one end; this may be a read error. The V and J genes are TRBV27 and TRBJ2-5; no definite D call. The germline gives CDR1 MNHEY, CDR2 SMNVEV (reference sequence). This CDR3 is built from 14 residues. The CDR3 DNA follows: TGTGCCAGCAGCTTAATCGGCAACCAAGAGACCCAGTCCTTC. Translated, it gives CASSLIGNQETQSF.

J is TRBJ2-7 and V is TRBV28, with no clear D. CDR3 length: 12 residues. Germline V gene lookup returns CDR1 MDHEN and CDR2 SYDVKM. With 7 bases removed from V and 4 bases from J, the gap between germline ends came to 11 bases. The CDR3 region is CASTDSAYEQYF. The CDR3 coding sequence is TGTGCCAGCACAGACTCCGCTTACGAGCAGTACTTC.

This clonotype was counted many times. The CDR3 DNA reads as TGTGCCAGCAGTCCGCGGCCGCCCCGGGACACCATTTCCTACGAGCAGTACTTC. Its translation is CASSPRPPRDTISYEQYF. The rearrangement links TRBV6-1 to TRBJ2-7; D perhaps matches TRBD1 (6 bases). V lost 5 bases, J lost 1 base, and 24 bases lay in between. Germline loops: CDR1 MNHNS, CDR2 SASEGT. The CDR3 loop spans 18 amino acids.

CDR3 sequence reads: CGSEQGARNTEAFF. The CDR3 coding sequence is TGTGGCAGTGAACAGGGGGCAAGGAACACTGAAGCTTTCTTT. V is TRBV6-1 and J is TRBJ1-1; 9 nucleotides match TRBD1. Germline V gene lookup returns CDR1 MNHNS and CDR2 SASEGT. The CDR3 consists of 14 residues.

Details on this clonotype: The junction differs from germline at one of its ends, possibly a read error. This chain uses TRBV6-1 with TRBJ2-5; a weak D match, TRBD2 (5 bases). The CDR3 runs to 17 residues. Germline V gives CDR1 MNHNS, CDR2 SASEGT. This chain's CDR3 is CAISESVDVRAKETQYF. CDR3 in DNA: TGTGCCATCAGTGAGTCCGTGGACGTGAGGGCCAAAGAGACCCAGTACTTC.

This chain joins TRBV6-1 and TRBJ2-3; 11 bases match TRBD2. Trimming at V came to 5 bases and at J to 6 bases, leaving 1 base not matched to a gene. Germline V lookup: CDR1 MNHNS, CDR2 SASEGT. The CDR3 length is 13 residues. The CDR3 reads CASSTSGSDTQYF. The DNA of the CDR3 is TGTGCCAGCAGTACTAGCGGGAGCGATACGCAGTATTTT.

This clonotype was observed many times. The CDR3 coding sequence is TGTGCCAGCAGCCAAGATATACGGAGTGCAAACCCAGAGACCCAGTACTTC. Protein product: CASSQDIRSANPETQYF. This rearrangement joins TRBV3-1 to TRBJ2-5; D unresolved. The germline V and J ends were trimmed by 0 bases and 4 bases, with 18 bases remaining between them. Germline V gives CDR1 LGHDT, CDR2 YNNKEL (reference sequence). The CDR3 is 17 amino acids.

In the case of this clonotype: A much more abundant neighbour one base away suggests this may be a read error. The V and J genes are TRBV7-2 and TRBJ2-5, with TRBD2 as a possible D gene (6 bases). CDR3 length: 13 residues. Germline V gene sequence: CDR1 SGHTA, CDR2 FQGNSA. CDR3 DNA sequence: TGTGCCAGCAGCCCGGGAGTCAGGGAGAACCAGTACTTC. It encodes CASSPGVRENQYF.

This clonotype was detected ten times or more. The rearrangement joins TRBV29-1 to TRBJ1-1; TRBD1 matches 10 bases. The V segment lost 4 bases and the J segment 1 base; nucleotides outside the gene matches: 0. The CDR3 runs to 13 residues. Germline V gene data show CDR1 as SQVTM and CDR2 as ANQGSEA. CDR3 region: CSVGDRGNTEAFF. The CDR3 DNA follows: TGCAGCGTTGGGGACAGGGGGAACACTGAAGCTTTCTTT.

With respect to this clonotype: Being one base from a much bigger clone, this may be a read error. This chain links TRBV7-7 with TRBJ1-5; TRBD1 aligns across 9 bases. The CDR3 loop spans 15 amino acids. The germline V gene has CDR1 SSHAT and CDR2 FNYEAQ (reference sequence). The CDR3 sequence: CASSQQGASNQPQHF. The CDR3 nucleotides are TGCGCCAGCAGCCAACAGGGGGCAAGCAATCAGCCCCAGCATTTT.

This clonotype was counted at least ten times. V usage is TRBV6-2 or TRBV6-3 and J usage is TRBJ1-2; possibly TRBD1 for D (5 bases). V was pared by 6 bases and J by 5 bases, with 13 bases between. Germline CDR1 and CDR2: MNHEY and SVGEGT. The CDR3 sequence is 13 residues long. CDR3 sequence: CASSRTPIYGYTF. The CDR3 region has the DNA TGTGCCAGCAGCCGGACACCCATTTATGGCTACACCTTC.

This clonotype showed up many times. This chain links TRBV6-1 with TRBJ2-2; D remains unclear. CDR1 MNHNS and CDR2 SASEGT come from the germline V gene. V was clipped by 5 bases and J by 0 bases, with 7 bases between them. This CDR3 is 14 amino acids long. The CDR3 sequence is CASSPGPNTGELFF. For the CDR3, the DNA is TGTGCCAGCAGTCCGGGCCCGAACACCGGGGAGCTGTTTTTT.

This clonotype came up many times. CDR3 sequence (DNA): TGTGCCAGCAGGGGCCGGACAGGATCTGGAAACACCATATATTTT. Translation: CASRGRTGSGNTIYF. The chain links TRBV2 to TRBJ1-3; TRBD1 matches 7 bases. Germline CDR1 SNHLY, CDR2 FYNNEI. The CDR3 runs to 15 residues. V was clipped by 6 bases and J by 1 base; unmatched bases: 6.

This clonotype was counted ten times or more. The genes are TRBV20-1 and TRBJ1-5; D perhaps matches TRBD1 (6 bases). Trimming stripped 4 bases from V and 6 bases from J, with 13 bases between. From germline, CDR1 is DFQATT and CDR2 SNEGSKA (reference sequence). The CDR3 spans 13 residues. The CDR3 here is CSAKGGHGQPQHF. CDR3 DNA: TGCAGTGCTAAGGGGGGGCACGGTCAGCCCCAGCATTTT.